Each of the 20 T cell receptor beta chains below was sequenced from the same sample in a study of memory CD8 T cells in hepatitis C reinfection. Documented time point: pre-reinfection, 55 to 20 weeks before reinfection detection. Sorted cells were sequenced directly ex vivo without any in vitro expansion. Sequencing used immunoSEQ multiplex PCR; TCRdb keeps in-frame clones, though not all of them. Here the sample spans 45,000 to 65,000 clones, under 90% being singletons. The sample was naive CD8+ T cells sorted from blood. The receptors here all came from a young man with hepatitis C virus infection.

The genes are TRBV6-5 and TRBJ1-2; the D gene is possibly TRBD1 (6 bases). Germline V gene lookup returns CDR1 MNHEY and CDR2 SVGAGI. This CDR3 region has 13 residues. Trimming shortened V by 7 bases and J by 4 bases, and 13 bases separated the two germline ends. The CDR3 is CASKPGVVYGYTF. CDR3 nucleotides: TGTGCCAGCAAACCAGGGGTTGTCTATGGCTACACCTTC.

The chain is built from TRBV5-6 and TRBJ2-4; 9 nucleotides line up with TRBD1. V lost 6 bases, J lost 7 bases, and 8 bases stayed unmatched. Germline V CDR1 and CDR2: SGHDT, YYEEEE. The CDR3 length is 14 residues. CDR3 sequence (DNA): TGTGCCAGCAATCCGGGACAGGGACGGAACATTCAGTACTTC. The encoded protein is CASNPGQGRNIQYF.

The chain joins TRBV6-1 to TRBJ2-1; 9 bases line up with TRBD1. Germline assignment: CDR1 MNHNS and CDR2 SASEGT. The CDR3 has 16 residues. Losses at the gene ends were 0 bases for V and 2 bases for J; bases not matched to a gene: 2. CDR3 sequence: CASSEAGTGTYNEQFF. CDR3 DNA sequence: TGTGCCAGCAGTGAAGCCGGGACAGGGACCTACAATGAGCAGTTCTTC.

The chain uses TRBV5-1 and TRBJ2-2, with 7 nucleotides matching TRBD1. This CDR3 is built from 19 residues. The J segment lost 0 bases and the V segment lost 1 base, leaving 12 bases of the junction unmatched. The germline V gene encodes CDR1 SGHRS and CDR2 YFSETQ. Here the CDR3 reads CASSLSGDRLGANTGELFF. For the CDR3, the DNA is TGCGCCAGCAGCTTGAGTGGGGACAGACTTGGCGCGAACACCGGGGAGCTGTTTTTT.

The V call is TRBV6-5, the J call TRBJ1-1; 7 nucleotides line up with TRBD1. V trimming: 7 bases; J trimming: 5 bases; junction bases outside the gene matches: 4. The CDR3 has 12 amino acids. Germline assignment: CDR1 MNHEY and CDR2 SVGAGI. CDR3 nucleotide sequence: TGTGCCAGCAAGCCACAGGGGACTGAAGCTTTCTTT. It codes for CASKPQGTEAFF.

The chain employs TRBV29-1 and TRBJ2-7; unclear D gene. The CDR3 contains 10 residues. V was clipped by 5 bases and J by 5 bases, with 7 bases between them. Germline CDR1 reads SQVTM; CDR2 reads ANQGSEA. CDR3 sequence reads: CSVFRHEQYV. DNA of the CDR3: TGCAGCGTTTTCAGGCACGAGCAGTACGTC.

This clone was found a few times. The identical CDR3 is also encoded by other nucleotide sequences in the sample. The V call is TRBV7-6, the J call TRBJ2-1; 9 nucleotides agree with TRBD2. V lost 1 base, J lost 0 bases, and 1 base stayed unmatched. Germline CDR1 reads SGHVS; CDR2 reads FNYEAQ. The CDR3 has 16 residues. CDR3 sequence reads: CASSLEAGGSYNEQFF. CDR3 DNA: TGTGCCAGCAGCTTAGAAGCGGGGGGCTCCTACAATGAGCAGTTCTTC.

The rearrangement links TRBV11-2 to TRBJ2-1; D might be TRBD2 (6 bases). CDR3 length: 15 residues. Germline CDR1 is SGHAT and CDR2 is FQNNGV. Trimming pared 1 base from V and 6 bases from J, leaving 13 bases between. The DNA of the CDR3 is TGTGCCAGCAGCTTAGTAATGGGGGGAGTCAATGAGCAGTTCTTC. Translating it yields CASSLVMGGVNEQFF. Variable domain in full (rest from reference TRBV11-2 and TRBJ2-1): EAGVAQSPRYKIIEKRQSVAFWCNPISGHATLYWYQQILGQGPKLLIQFQNNGVVDDSQLPKDRFSAERLKGVDSTLKIQPAKLEDSAVYLCASSLVMGGVNEQFFGPGTRLTVL.

The chain uses TRBV28 and TRBJ2-1, with unresolved D. V was cut by 4 bases and J by 5 bases, with 12 bases left in between. Germline CDR1 MDHEN, CDR2 SYDVKM. This CDR3 comprises 14 residues. The chain's CDR3 is CASSSLSSDNEQFF. CDR3 nucleotides: TGTGCCAGCAGTTCCTTATCAAGCGACAATGAGCAGTTCTTC.

This sequence joins TRBV29-1 and TRBJ1-3; no firm D call. This CDR3 spans 12 amino acids. The V end lost 5 bases, the J end lost 2 bases, and 7 bases lay between the germline ends. The germline V gene has CDR1 SQVTM and CDR2 ANQGSEA. This CDR3 is CSVQFPGNTIYF. DNA for the CDR3: TGCAGCGTTCAGTTTCCTGGAAACACCATATATTTT.

The chain has TRBV6-5 and TRBJ2-5, with D unclear. Germline lookup yields CDR1 MNHEY and CDR2 SVGAGI. The length of the CDR3 is 14 residues. Between the trimmed V and J ends, which lost 2 bases and 2 bases, there was a span of 9 bases. The CDR3 coding sequence is TGTGCCAGCAGTTACGGCGGAATTCAAGAGACCCAGTACTTC. Its translation: CASSYGGIQETQYF.

Only one count was recorded for this clone. This rearrangement joins TRBV9 to TRBJ2-2; D is undetermined. The CDR3 is 17 residues long. Germline CDR1 and CDR2: SGDLS and YYNGEE. Trimming shortened V by 0 bases and J by 7 bases, and 19 bases separated the two germline ends. The CDR3 reads CASSVGGPQYHGGELFF. CDR3 coding DNA: TGTGCCAGCAGCGTAGGTGGGCCCCAGTACCACGGCGGGGAGCTGTTTTTT.

As concerns this clone: At one boundary the junction diverges from the germline segment, which might be a read error. DNA for the CDR3: TGTGCCAGCAGCTCCATAGGGGCGGGGGGGCTCGAGTTCTTC. As protein: CASSSIGAGGLEFF. The V and J genes are TRBV11-2 and TRBJ2-3; the match to TRBD2 covers 9 bases. The CDR3 contains 14 residues. CDR1 is SGHAT and CDR2 is FQNNGV in the germline V gene.

The V gene is TRBV7-9, the J gene TRBJ2-5, with D possibly being TRBD2 (5 bases). The CDR3 contains 17 residues. The V gene lost 5 bases and the J gene lost 5 bases, with 24 bases spanning the gap. Germline lookup yields CDR1 SEHNR and CDR2 FQNEAQ (reference sequence). CDR3 nucleotide sequence: TGTGCCAGCAGCAGCTCCGAACCCGACTGGACTGTGGAGACCCAGTACTTC. Protein: CASSSSEPDWTVETQYF.

The chain employs TRBV6-5 and TRBJ2-5, with 9 bases identical to TRBD2. The trim removed 7 bases at V and 5 bases at J, leaving 11 bases unmatched. This CDR3 spans 15 amino acids. Looked up from germline, CDR1 is MNHEY and CDR2 is SVGAGI. Here the CDR3 DNA reads TGTGCCAGCATCTCTTCGGGGCTAGCGGGGGAGACCCAGTACTTC. Translating it yields CASISSGLAGETQYF.

The chain carries TRBV4-3 and TRBJ2-2; D uncertain. Looked up from germline, CDR1 is LGHNA and CDR2 is YSLEER. The CDR3 is made up of 17 amino acids. The germline V and J ends were trimmed by 0 bases and 0 bases, with 11 bases remaining between them. Here the CDR3 reads CASSQDQADPNTGELFF. CDR3 in DNA: TGCGCCAGCAGCCAAGATCAGGCAGACCCGAACACCGGGGAGCTGTTTTTT.

Points on this clone: This specimen includes other DNA sequences encoding the same CDR3. The chain links TRBV11-2 to TRBJ2-1; D not certain. The CDR3 spans 12 residues. With 5 bases removed from V and 2 bases from J, the gap between germline ends came to 4 bases. Per germline, CDR1 SGHAT and CDR2 FQNNGV. CDR3 residues: CASSPTYNEQFF. The CDR3 region has the DNA TGTGCCAGCAGCCCTACCTACAATGAGCAGTTCTTC.

J is TRBJ2-7 and V is TRBV25-1; 9 positions agree with TRBD2. The CDR3 extends over 15 amino acids. The junction had 8 bases not matched to a gene; V was cut back by 2 bases and J by 6 bases. From germline, CDR1 is MGHDK and CDR2 SYGVNS. Here the CDR3 DNA reads TGTGCCAGCAGTGAAGAGGGCGGGAGGGCCGGCGAGCAGTACTTC. Protein: CASSEEGGRAGEQYF.

This chain links TRBV7-6 with TRBJ2-6; tentative D call: TRBD1 (6 bases). V gave up 4 bases and J gave up 0 bases, with 16 bases separating them. This CDR3 has 18 amino acids. CDR1 is SGHVS and CDR2 is FNYEAQ in the germline V gene. The CDR3 loop reads CASSSPGQGASGANVLTF. In nucleotides, the CDR3 is TGTGCCAGCAGCTCGCCGGGACAAGGAGCCTCTGGGGCCAACGTCCTGACTTTC.

The CDR3: CASSQATGLRDNEQFF. The CDR3 bases are TGCGCCAGCAGCCAGGCCACAGGGCTTCGAGACAATGAGCAGTTCTTC. This chain links TRBV4-1 with TRBJ2-1; tentatively, D is TRBD1 (6 bases). Per germline, CDR1 MGHRA and CDR2 YSYEKL. CDR3 length: 16 amino acids. Deletions cut 3 bases from V and 5 bases from J, with 17 bases between.